This passage covers 31 T cell receptor beta chains from one sample sequenced in a study of shared clonotypes between healthy human individuals. Some clones are missing from TCRdb's copy, which holds only in-frame ones; the method was immunoSEQ multiplex PCR. The sample comprises about 1.5 million clones, 95% to 99% of which are singletons, and 0.45% rests with the top ten. Sequencing input: naive CD4+ T cells sorted from blood. The subset is: CD45RA+ positively selected. These receptors were obtained from a man aged 25 to 45 in good health.

This clone has a single count. The chain is built from TRBV30 and TRBJ2-2, with D unclear. In germline, CDR1 is GTSNPN, CDR2 SVGIG (reference sequence). The V and J ends lost 3 bases and 1 base respectively, with 3 bases between them. The CDR3 length is 12 residues. CDR3 nucleotides: TGTGCCTGGAGGGGGAACACCGGGGAGCTGTTTTTT. It translates to CAWRGNTGELFF.

The J gene is TRBJ2-5, the V gene TRBV7-6; 10 bases align to TRBD2. V was clipped by 5 bases and J by 1 base; unmatched bases: 19. The germline V gene encodes CDR1 SGHVS and CDR2 FNYEAQ. The CDR3 totals 20 residues. The CDR3 reads CASSPPSTAGLAVFQETQYF. The CDR3 nucleotides read TGTGCCAGCAGCCCCCCGTCGACGGCAGGACTAGCGGTATTCCAAGAGACCCAGTACTTC.

The chain uses TRBV5-4 and TRBJ1-2; TRBD1 aligns across 7 bases. The CDR3 spans 14 residues. J lost 0 bases, V lost 2 bases, and 1 base had no gene match. The germline V gene encodes CDR1 SGHNT and CDR2 YYREEE (reference sequence). DNA for the CDR3: TGTGCCAGCAGCTTTGACAGGGCTAACTATGGCTACACCTTC. Its protein is CASSFDRANYGYTF.

The genes are TRBV9 and TRBJ2-1, with TRBD2 matching 9 bases. From germline, CDR1 is SGDLS and CDR2 YYNGEE. This CDR3 region has 16 residues. Trimming at V came to 5 bases and at J to 8 bases, leaving 14 bases not matched to a gene. The CDR3 DNA sequence: TGTGCCAGCAGACCCTCTCGGGCGGGAGGGCCTGATGAGCAGTTCTTC. Protein product: CASRPSRAGGPDEQFF.

In its sample, this clone was seen once. This chain links TRBV9 with TRBJ2-3; tentative D call: TRBD2 (6 bases). V lost 1 base, J lost 2 bases, and 11 bases lay in between. CDR1 and CDR2 from the germline V gene are SGDLS and YYNGEE. The CDR3 is 15 residues long. CDR3 amino acids: CASSVLEGFTDTQYF. CDR3 nucleotides: TGTGCCAGCAGCGTACTGGAGGGATTCACAGATACGCAGTATTTT. The full variable domain, rest sourced from reference TRBV9 and TRBJ2-3, is DSGVTQTPKHLITATGQRVTLRCSPRSGDLSVYWYQQSLDQGLQFLIQYYNGEERAKGNILERFSAQQFPDLHSELNLSSLELGDSALYFCASSVLEGFTDTQYFGPGTRLTVL.

Note on this clone: One junction end disagrees with the germline gene, perhaps due to a read error. The chain is built from TRBV7-3 and TRBJ2-1; a weak D match, TRBD2 (6 bases). Per germline, CDR1 SGHTA and CDR2 FQGTGA. The CDR3 covers 16 residues. CDR3 sequence reads: CASSLSGGTSFNEQFF. CDR3 bases: TGTGCCAGCAGCTTATCGGGCGGGACCTCCTTCAATGAGCAGTTCTTC. Supplemented by reference TRBV7-3 and TRBJ2-1, the full variable domain reads GAGVSQTPSNKVTEKGKYVELRCDPISGHTALYWYRQSLGQGPEFLIYFQGTGAADDSGLPNDRFFAVRPEGSVSTLKIQRTERGDSAVYLCASSLSGGTSFNEQFFGPGTRLTVL.

This chain links TRBV27 with TRBJ2-7; maybe TRBD1 (6 bases). This CDR3 has 14 amino acids. CDR1 MNHEY and CDR2 SMNVEV come from the germline V gene (reference sequence). The V gene lost 6 bases and the J gene lost 2 bases, with 14 bases spanning the gap. Here the CDR3 reads CASSSNRDTYEQYF. The CDR3 region has the DNA TGTGCCAGCAGCTCAAACCGGGACACCTACGAGCAGTACTTC.

V usage is TRBV29-1 and J usage is TRBJ2-2; D gene unclear. With 4 bases removed from V and 5 bases from J, the gap between germline ends came to 11 bases. Germline V gene data show CDR1 as SQVTM and CDR2 as ANQGSEA. This CDR3 has 13 residues. The CDR3 spells CSVAHSRTGELFF. DNA for the CDR3: TGCAGCGTTGCCCATAGTAGGACCGGGGAGCTGTTTTTT.

The chain combines TRBV4-1 with TRBJ2-3; 8 nucleotides match TRBD2. After removal of 8 bases from V and 3 bases from J, the junction contained 13 bases not matched to a gene. Per germline, CDR1 MGHRA and CDR2 YSYEKL. This CDR3 contains 16 residues. The CDR3, as DNA: TGCGCCAGCGCCATAAGAAGTACTAGCGGTACAGATACGCAGTATTTT. Protein product: CASAIRSTSGTDTQYF.

The CDR3 here is CASSLRDLWDEQYF. The CDR3 bases are TGTGCCAGCAGCTTAAGGGACCTTTGGGACGAGCAGTACTTC. The genes are TRBV11-2 and TRBJ2-7, with D possibly being TRBD1 or TRBD2 (5 bases each). Trimming shortened V by 2 bases and J by 5 bases, and 13 bases separated the two germline ends. Germline-derived CDR1 and CDR2 are SGHAT and FQNNGV. CDR3 length equals 14 residues.

This clone was detected only once. This chain uses TRBV6-6 with TRBJ2-3; D unresolved. The CDR3 loop spans 12 amino acids. V shed 2 bases and J shed 6 bases, with 6 bases lying between them. Germline CDR1 is MNHNY and CDR2 is SVGAGI (reference sequence). CDR3 sequence reads: CASSYTRDTQYF. CDR3 nucleotide sequence: TGTGCCAGCAGTTACACGAGGGATACGCAGTATTTT.

J is TRBJ1-2 and V is TRBV5-8; D remains unclear. Germline CDR1 and CDR2: SGHTS and YDEGEE. V gave up 2 bases and J gave up 6 bases, with 14 bases separating them. The CDR3 length is 14 residues. For the CDR3, the DNA is TGTGCCAGCAGCTTCGGCGCGGGAGTCAATGGCTACACCTTC. Translation gives CASSFGAGVNGYTF.

Turning to this clone: The same CDR3 also results from other DNA sequences found in this sample. The J gene is TRBJ2-3, the V gene TRBV15, with D possibly being TRBD2 (6 bases). CDR1 is LNHNV and CDR2 is YYDKDF in the germline V gene (reference sequence). The CDR3 sequence is 16 residues long. The germline V and J ends were trimmed by 0 bases and 0 bases, with 10 bases remaining between them. The CDR3 loop reads CATSRDRGSSTDTQYF. The CDR3 region has the DNA TGTGCCACCAGCAGAGACCGGGGGAGCAGCACAGATACGCAGTATTTT.

V gene TRBV29-1 combines with J gene TRBJ2-5; perhaps TRBD1 as D (5 bases). Per the germline V gene, CDR1 is SQVTM and CDR2 is ANQGSEA. The CDR3 loop spans 13 amino acids. Between the trimmed V and J ends, which lost 4 bases and 4 bases, there was a span of 13 bases. The CDR3 nucleotides read TGCAGCGTTGTTGGCGGAAGGGGAGAGACCCAGTACTTC. It codes for CSVVGGRGETQYF. The whole variable domain, remainder taken from reference TRBV29-1 and TRBJ2-5, is SAVISQKPSRDICQRGTSLTIQCQVDSQVTMMFWYRQQPGQSLTLIATANQGSEATYESGFVIDKFPISRPNLTFSTLTVSNMSPEDSSIYLCSVVGGRGETQYFGPGTRLLVL.

CDR3 residues: CASRIQGWGNTEAFF. The DNA of the CDR3 is TGTGCCAGCAGAATTCAGGGTTGGGGGAACACTGAAGCTTTCTTT. J is TRBJ1-1 and V is TRBV6-6; possibly TRBD1 for D (5 bases). The CDR3 has 15 residues. Germline V lookup: CDR1 MNHNY, CDR2 SVGAGI (reference sequence). With 6 bases removed from V and 1 base from J, the gap between germline ends came to 15 bases.

This clone appeared a single time. The chain has TRBV2 and TRBJ1-5; 7 positions agree with TRBD1. In germline, CDR1 is SNHLY, CDR2 FYNNEI. J gave up 2 bases and V 4 bases, and 2 bases lay outside the gene matches. The CDR3 runs to 14 residues. The CDR3 DNA sequence: TGTGCCAGCAGTGGTGGGACAGGCAATCAGCCCCAGCATTTT. Its translation: CASSGGTGNQPQHF.

The chain has TRBV7-8 and TRBJ2-7; TRBD1 matches at 10 bases. The germline V gene has CDR1 SGHVS and CDR2 FQNEAQ. The CDR3 covers 15 residues. The V segment lost 10 bases and the J segment 5 bases; nucleotides outside the gene matches: 14. CDR3 DNA sequence: TGTGCCACCTCCCCTTCCCGGGACAGGGGCAACGAGCAGTACTTC. Its protein product is CATSPSRDRGNEQYF.

J is TRBJ2-3 and V is TRBV13, with 10 bases identical to TRBD2. CDR3 length equals 17 residues. Germline V gene lookup returns CDR1 PRHDT and CDR2 FYEKMQ (reference sequence). V dropped 0 bases and J dropped 6; count of bases not matched to a gene: 9. The CDR3 DNA is TGTGCCAGCAGCTTAGGCCGGAGCGGGAGGGCCGTGGATACGCAGTATTTT. This encodes CASSLGRSGRAVDTQYF.

The chain is built from TRBV6-6 and TRBJ2-3, with 13 nucleotides matching TRBD2. With V trimmed by 7 bases and J by 4 bases, 2 bases remained unmatched. Germline loops: CDR1 MNHNY, CDR2 SVGAGI (reference sequence). This CDR3 spans 14 amino acids. The CDR3 spells CASITSGGADTQYF. CDR3 coding DNA: TGTGCCAGCATTACTAGCGGGGGGGCAGATACGCAGTATTTT.

This chain joins TRBV30 and TRBJ1-2, with D tentatively TRBD1 (5 bases). The CDR3 is 14 residues long. Germline loops: CDR1 GTSNPN, CDR2 SVGIG (reference sequence). V lost 0 bases and J lost 7, with 15 bases in between. The chain's CDR3 is CAWSVIQGIGGYTF. DNA of the CDR3: TGTGCCTGGAGTGTAATCCAGGGAATTGGTGGCTACACCTTC.

The chain uses TRBV28 and TRBJ2-5; 7 nucleotides align to TRBD2. CDR3 size: 15 residues. Germline loops: CDR1 MDHEN, CDR2 SYDVKM. V lost 8 bases and J lost 2; bases outside the gene matches: 11. CDR3 amino acids: CASEIGAGVQETQYF. CDR3 DNA sequence: TGTGCCAGCGAGATTGGGGCGGGGGTTCAAGAGACCCAGTACTTC.

This clone was found a few times. This rearrangement joins TRBV19 to TRBJ1-5; 10 bases match TRBD1. The CDR3 runs to 14 residues. Germline loops: CDR1 LNHDA, CDR2 SQIVND (reference sequence). With V trimmed by 6 bases and J by 7 bases, 6 bases remained unmatched. The CDR3 reads CASRDRGLRQPQHF. DNA of the CDR3: TGTGCCAGTAGAGACAGGGGGCTAAGGCAGCCCCAGCATTTT.

The J gene is TRBJ2-5, the V gene TRBV7-9; no firm D call. With 5 bases removed from V and 2 bases from J, the gap between germline ends came to 12 bases. CDR1 SEHNR and CDR2 FQNEAQ come from the germline V gene (reference sequence). The CDR3 extends over 14 amino acids. CDR3 amino acids: CASSPQSIQETQYF. The CDR3 DNA is TGTGCCAGCAGCCCACAATCAATACAAGAGACCCAGTACTTC.

The V and J genes are TRBV28 and TRBJ2-3; TRBD1 matches at 7 bases. The germline V gene encodes CDR1 MDHEN and CDR2 SYDVKM. J was trimmed by 2 bases and V by 10 bases; bases with no gene match: 12. The CDR3 contains 15 residues. This chain's CDR3 is CATRGRGTITDTQYF. DNA of the CDR3: TGTGCCACCCGGGGCAGGGGGACAATCACAGATACGCAGTATTTT.

The count of this clone is one. The V gene is TRBV6-6, the J gene TRBJ2-5; weak D call: TRBD2 (6 bases). This CDR3 region has 14 residues. V was cut by 7 bases and J by 1 base, with 13 bases left in between. Germline V gene data show CDR1 as MNHNY and CDR2 as SVGAGI (reference sequence). CDR3 residues: CASTKSRGQETQYF. For the CDR3, the DNA is TGTGCCAGCACCAAATCGCGGGGCCAAGAGACCCAGTACTTC.

This CDR3 is CASSPAGWGNEQFF. The CDR3 DNA reads as TGCGCCAGCTCTCCCGCGGGCTGGGGGAATGAGCAGTTCTTC. The chain couples TRBV10-1 to TRBJ2-1; D may be TRBD1 or TRBD2 (5 bases each). The CDR3 runs 14 residues. V was shortened by 8 bases and J by 7 bases, with 18 bases between the two germline ends. The germline gives CDR1 WNHNN, CDR2 SYGVQD (reference sequence).

The CDR3, as DNA: TGTGCCAGCAGATTACCGGGACCCCAGGGAAATGAGCAGTTCTTC. Residues: CASRLPGPQGNEQFF. The chain recombines TRBV28 with TRBJ2-1; either TRBD1 or TRBD2 may supply D (5 bases each). V was clipped by 6 bases and J by 7 bases, with 19 bases between them. Germline V lookup: CDR1 MDHEN, CDR2 SYDVKM. The CDR3 runs 15 residues.

The chain links TRBV11-2 to TRBJ2-3; 8 nucleotides align to TRBD2. V was clipped by 5 bases and J by 5 bases; unmatched bases: 15. This CDR3 region has 17 residues. Germline V gene sequence: CDR1 SGHAT, CDR2 FQNNGV. The CDR3, as DNA: TGTGCCAGCAGCCATCGCCTGGGAGGACTAGCTGAAGATACGCAGTATTTT. Its protein product is CASSHRLGGLAEDTQYF. Full variable domain (remainder filled in from reference TRBV11-2 and TRBJ2-3): EAGVAQSPRYKIIEKRQSVAFWCNPISGHATLYWYQQILGQGPKLLIQFQNNGVVDDSQLPKDRFSAERLKGVDSTLKIQPAKLEDSAVYLCASSHRLGGLAEDTQYFGPGTRLTVL.

The J gene is TRBJ2-3, the V gene TRBV5-1; a weak D match, TRBD1 (5 bases). Looked up from germline, CDR1 is SGHRS and CDR2 is YFSETQ. This CDR3 is 13 amino acids long. V lost 4 bases and J lost 5, with 11 bases in between. CDR3 in amino acids: CASSDDSQDTQYF. The CDR3 nucleotides are TGCGCCAGCAGCGATGACAGCCAAGATACGCAGTATTTT.

The CDR3, as DNA: TGTGCCAGCAGCTTTAGATCGGCGTCAGCTAATGAAAAACTGTTTTTT. As protein: CASSFRSASANEKLFF. V is TRBV5-6 and J is TRBJ1-4; no reliable D call. The CDR3 covers 16 residues. CDR1 is SGHDT and CDR2 is YYEEEE in the germline V gene. V was cut by 2 bases and J by 3 bases, with 14 bases left in between.

CDR3 protein: CASSKGQPMNTEAFF. For the CDR3, the DNA is TGTGCCAGCAGCAAGGGACAGCCCATGAACACTGAAGCTTTCTTT. The chain employs TRBV21-1 and TRBJ1-1; the table's D gene call, TRBD1, was not cross checked with the DNA. TRBV21-1 is an annotated pseudogene. The CDR3 is 15 amino acids.